This T cell receptor beta chain is drawn from a study of blood T cell repertoires in COVID-19 (TCRdb year 2020). For context, the study as a whole: Samples from collaborators originated in the United States, Italy and Spain and spanned both the acute and convalescent phases of COVID-19. The material from the prospective study consisted of cDNA or gDNA derived from T cells, B-cell-depleted T cells, or PBMCs. Subjects who had been exposed to COVID-19, were actively infected with it, or had recovered from it provided the deeply sampled blood TCRbeta repertoires that made up the dataset. The repertoires were made available in a free public database intended to serve as a resource for research on the immune response to SARS-CoV-2. Samples came from the ongoing ImmuneRACE study (first 160 participants) plus 1,254 subjects from 6 global collaborators. Sample metadata almost always included a de-identified subject ID, COVID-19 status, age in years and sex. Where HLA class I and class II types were available, the types were taken from metadata supplied by the sample provider, not from assay-based typing. What the research found in general, with its limitations: Clinical and demographic metadata were provided uncurated, with the amount varying by source and participant.

The immunoSEQ Assay, a bias-controlled multiplex PCR, was used to amplify TCRbeta CDR3 regions from genomic DNA. The authors' pipeline ran thus. Within the assay, amplification of reference gene primers was used to estimate how many nucleated cells each sample contained. Sequence reads were collapsed and filtered to measure the absolute abundance of every unique TCRbeta CDR3 rearrangement. Productive Simpson clonality was computed per sample as the square root of Simpson's diversity index over productive rearrangements. In TCRdb, the immuneACCESS table is reduced to in-frame sequences with V and J assigned. These tables do not hold every clone; where another copy was compared, an unresolved V gene accounts for under half, and the others remain unexplained. V and J calls and clone size are copied from that table; D and trimming were computed from the DNA. The sample has roughly 150,000 clones on record, 80% to 90% of them singletons. Less than 4% of the sample lies in the top ten.

Collaborating institutions collected whole blood in K2EDTA tubes following their own protocols. For TCRbeta analysis, collaborators shipped samples in one of three forms: frozen whole blood, isolated PBMCs, or DNA extracted from either of those sample types. The CDR3 starts with the cysteine, ends with the phenylalanine, and has 13 residues. Here the CDR3 DNA is all that survives: 39 bases in frame from base 1. The V end gives up 6 bases and the J end 4 bases, leaving 2 bases in the junction not matched to a gene. CDR1 and CDR2, looked up from the germline V gene, are KGHSH and LQKENI. A remark on this clone: What antigen it recognizes has not been identified. One base away there is no much larger clone; base qualities are not given.

The sequence was collected from a woman aged 55-70 years with active COVID-19. The material sequenced was peripheral blood. The chain couples TRBV18 to TRBJ1-4, and TRBD1 aligns with 7 junction nucleotides. The CDR3 region reads CASSGQSNEKLFF. The nucleotide sequence reads TGTGCCAGCTCGGGACAGAGTAATGAAAAACTGTTTTTT.